These T cell receptor beta chains were read from a single sample in a study of blood T cell repertoires in COVID-19. Using immunoSEQ multiplex PCR, the repertoire was profiled, and TCRdb retains in-frame clones only, with some absent. The sample yields about 150,000 clones, around 84% seen once. Sequencing was performed on peripheral blood. These receptors were taken from a man between 65 and 85 years old with acute or convalescent COVID-19. Each CDR3 is given with its conserved first and last residue. A D gene is named only where the DNA matches it firmly. The listing skips clone size in some rows; elsewhere it reads once, few, many or a size class.

>TRBD1|.|TRBV19|TRBJ1-2
TGTGCCAGTAGTACGACCGGGACAGGGGATCCGGGCTACACCTTC
CASSTTGTGDPGYTF
>.|.|TRBV27|TRBJ1-4
TGTGCCAGCGGAGCGATGGGGGCCCTTGATGAAAAACTGTTTTTT
CASGAMGALDEKLFF
>.|.|TRBV21-1|TRBJ1-5
TGTGCCAGCAGCAAAGAGGCAGGGGCCTCACATCAGCCCCAGCATTTT
CASSKEAGASHQPQHF
>.|.|TRBV6-1|TRBJ1-5
TGTGCCAGCAGTGAATCGGGAGGGGTGCATCAGCCCCAGCATTTT
CASSESGGVHQPQHF
>TRBD1|.|TRBV5-6|TRBJ1-5
TGTGCCAGCAGCATTGGACAGGGAAGCAATCAGCCCCAGCATTTT
CASSIGQGSNQPQHF
>.|.|TRBV18|TRBJ1-2
TGTGCCAGCTCACCAATGTTATCCGATCAGGTATCCAGCTTC
CASSPMLSDQVSSF
>.|.|TRBV18|TRBJ2-1
TGTGCCAGCTCACCATTGGAGACTACCGATGAGCAGTTCTTC
CASSPLETTDEQFF
>.|.|TRBV5-4|TRBJ1-2
TGTGCCAGCAGCTTGGTGCGGGTTGACTATGGCTACACCTTC
CASSLVRVDYGYTF
>TRBD2|few|TRBV19|TRBJ2-3
TGTGCCAGTAGTACTATAGCGGGGTGGGGAGCAGATACGCAGTATTTT
CASSTIAGWGADTQYF
>.|.|TRBV18|TRBJ1-4
TGTGCCAGCTCACTCTCTTACAGGGAGTCTAATGAAAAACTGTTTTTT
CASSLSYRESNEKLFF
>TRBD2|.|TRBV6-6|TRBJ2-5
TGTGCCAGCAGTCCGCCGGGGGGGGGCAGTAAGGAGACCCAGTACTTC
CASSPPGGGSKETQYF
>TRBD1|.|TRBV14|TRBJ1-1
TGTGCCAGCAGCCTGCCCGGACAGGGGAACCCTGAAGCTTTCTTT
CASSLPGQGNPEAFF
>.|once|TRBV5-6|TRBJ2-3
TGTGCCAGCAGCCTCCGGTCATCTTCAGATACGCAGTATTTT
CASSLRSSSDTQYF
>TRBD2|.|TRBV11-2|TRBJ2-2
TGTGCCAGCAGCCACACCCGGGAGGGAGGTGCCGGGGAGCTGTTTTTT
CASSHTREGGAGELFF
>.|once|TRBV7-9|TRBJ2-5
TGTGCCAGCAGCTTAGACAGCAGCGGGTGGGGGGAGACCCAGTACTTC
CASSLDSSGWGETQYF
>.|.|TRBV7-9|TRBJ1-2
TGTGCCAGCAGCTCGGGGGGGTATGGCTACACCTTC
CASSSGGYGYTF
>.|.|TRBV24-1|TRBJ1-1
TGTGCCACCAGTGACACTGGAGTAGGGAACACTGAAGCTTTCTTT
CATSDTGVGNTEAFF
>.|once|TRBV5-8|TRBJ2-6
TGTGCCAGCAGCCCCGGGACTCCCTCTGGGGCCAACGTCCTGACTTTC
CASSPGTPSGANVLTF
>.|once|TRBV6-1|TRBJ2-5
TGTGCCAGCAGTGAACGGCGGCAGCAAGAGACCCAGTACTTC
CASSERRQQETQYF
>.|.|TRBV28|TRBJ2-5
TGTGCCAGCACCCCGGGGGGCAAGGAGACCCAGTACTTC
CASTPGGKETQYF
>TRBD1|.|TRBV10-3|TRBJ2-2
TGTGCCATCAGTGAGTCGGGGGACAGGGGCCTGACGAACACCGGGGAGCTGTTTTTT
CAISESGDRGLTNTGELFF
>TRBD1|.|TRBV6-5|TRBJ2-2
TGTGCCAGCAGTTATTCCGGGACAGGAGCCGGGGAGCTGTTTTTT
CASSYSGTGAGELFF
>.|once|TRBV28|TRBJ1-2
TGTGCCAGCAGTCCGCTCTCCGGGATCAGGGGCTACACCTTC
CASSPLSGIRGYTF
>TRBD1|.|TRBV18|TRBJ1-1
TGTGCCAGCTCACCCCTAAACCGGGACAGGGACACTGAAGCTTTCTTT
CASSPLNRDRDTEAFF
>TRBD1|.|TRBV6-5|TRBJ1-1
TGTGCCAGCAGGTACACAGGGGCAATACGAGAAGCTTTCTTT
CASRYTGAIREAFF
>.|.|TRBV7-2|TRBJ1-5
TGTGCCAGCAGCTTAGTATTAGGACAACCGGCGAATCAGCCCCAGCATTTT
CASSLVLGQPANQPQHF